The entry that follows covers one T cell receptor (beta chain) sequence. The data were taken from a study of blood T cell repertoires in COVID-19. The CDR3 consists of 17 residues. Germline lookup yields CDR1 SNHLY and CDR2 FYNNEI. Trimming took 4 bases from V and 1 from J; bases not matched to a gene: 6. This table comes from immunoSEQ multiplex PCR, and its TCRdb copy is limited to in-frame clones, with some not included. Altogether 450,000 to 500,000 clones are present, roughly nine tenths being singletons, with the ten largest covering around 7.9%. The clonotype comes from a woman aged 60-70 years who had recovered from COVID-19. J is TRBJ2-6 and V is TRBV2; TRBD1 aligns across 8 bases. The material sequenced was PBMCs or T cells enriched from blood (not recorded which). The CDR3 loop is CASSADRVGSGANVLTF. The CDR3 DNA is TGTGCCAGCAGTGCGGACAGGGTAGGGTCTGGGGCCAACGTCCTGACTTTC.